Sequencing of this T cell receptor (beta chain) was carried out in a study of CD8+CD57+ T cells in acquired aplastic anemia. Study-wide points: The study identified under 30 CD8+ CDR3 sequences shared by patients and controls.

Patients chosen for sequencing had CD8+CD57+ cells that had expanded, as shown by flow cytometry. Profiling that covered TCR beta VDJ and CDR3 relied on genomic DNA as its template. One entry per CDR3 protein, called by TCRdb with MiXCR from the reads. The data show 160,000 or so distinct CDR3 sequences, about 45% seen once. Germline CDR1 and CDR2: KGHDR and SFDVKD. This CDR3 contains 16 residues. Trimming took 2 bases from V and 2 from J, leaving 11 bases between them. This clonotype was detected ten times or more. Its antigen is undetermined. This chain connects TRBV24-1 to TRBJ2-2; D possibly corresponds to TRBD1 (6 bases). The receptor was derived from a human donor with aplastic anemia. The sample comprised sorted CD4+, CD8+, or CD8+CD57+ T cells (not recorded which) from PBMCs. The DNA of the CDR3 is TGTGCCACCAGTGATTCCTACAGGGTCAACACCGGGGAGCTGTTTTTT. Its translation is CATSDSYRVNTGELFF.